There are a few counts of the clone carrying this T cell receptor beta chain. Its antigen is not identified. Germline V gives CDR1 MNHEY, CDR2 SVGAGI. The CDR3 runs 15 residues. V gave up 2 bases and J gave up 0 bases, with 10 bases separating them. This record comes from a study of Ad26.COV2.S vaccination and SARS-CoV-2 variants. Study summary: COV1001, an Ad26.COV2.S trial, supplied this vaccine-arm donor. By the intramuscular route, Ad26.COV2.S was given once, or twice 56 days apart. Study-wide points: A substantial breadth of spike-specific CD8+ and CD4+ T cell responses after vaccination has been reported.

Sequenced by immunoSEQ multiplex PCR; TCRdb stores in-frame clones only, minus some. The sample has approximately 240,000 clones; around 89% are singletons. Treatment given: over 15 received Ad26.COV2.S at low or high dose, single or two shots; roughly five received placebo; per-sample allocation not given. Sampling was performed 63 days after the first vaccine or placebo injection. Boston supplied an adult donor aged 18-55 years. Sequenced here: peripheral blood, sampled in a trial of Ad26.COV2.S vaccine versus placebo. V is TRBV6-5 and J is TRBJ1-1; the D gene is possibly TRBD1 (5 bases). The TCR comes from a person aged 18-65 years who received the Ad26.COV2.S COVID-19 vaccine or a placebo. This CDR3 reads CASSYAQGMNTEAFF. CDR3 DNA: TGTGCCAGCAGTTACGCCCAGGGTATGAACACTGAAGCTTTCTTT.